The TCR beta chain under discussion was sequenced for a study of T cells in Graves' hyperthyroidism and ophthalmopathy. Study-wide results and limits: Blood also carried most thyroid clonotypes expanded above 0.001.

The TCR beta CDR3 regions underwent amplification using RNA transcripts as the source. The HTBI primer set was used in a first-round RT-PCR of the TCR CDR3. TCRdb called the multiplex PCR reads again in MiXCR, with one record for every CDR3 protein. The sample carries under 700,000 distinct CDR3 sequences, 16% recorded once. This clonotype occurred many times. Its specificity is not known. The CDR3 is made up of 12 amino acids. The trim removed 2 bases at V and 7 bases at J, leaving 1 base unmatched. Per germline, CDR1 LGHDT and CDR2 YNNKEL (reference sequence). The sequenced sample consisted of blood. The sequence derives from a woman in her late teens or twenties with Graves' hyperthyroidism. The genes are TRBV3-1 and TRBJ1-2; 7 nucleotides align to TRBD1. The CDR3 sequence is CASSQNRGGYTF. The DNA for the CDR3 is TGTGCCAGCAGCCAAAACAGGGGTGGCTACACCTTC.